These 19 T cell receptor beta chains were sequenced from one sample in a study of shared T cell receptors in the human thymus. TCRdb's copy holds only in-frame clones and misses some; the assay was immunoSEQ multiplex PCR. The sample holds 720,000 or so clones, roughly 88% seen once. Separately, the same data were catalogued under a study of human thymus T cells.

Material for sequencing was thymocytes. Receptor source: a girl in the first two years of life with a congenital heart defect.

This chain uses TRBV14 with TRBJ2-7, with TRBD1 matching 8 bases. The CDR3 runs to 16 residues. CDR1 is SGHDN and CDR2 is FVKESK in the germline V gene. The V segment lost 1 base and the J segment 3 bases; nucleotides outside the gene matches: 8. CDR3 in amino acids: CASSQADRGVFYEQYF. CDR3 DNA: TGTGCCAGCAGCCAAGCCGACAGGGGCGTTTTCTACGAGCAGTACTTC.

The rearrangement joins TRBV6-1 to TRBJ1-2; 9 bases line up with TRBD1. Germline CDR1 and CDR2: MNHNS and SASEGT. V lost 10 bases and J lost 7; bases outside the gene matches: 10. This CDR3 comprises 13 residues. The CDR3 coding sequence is TGTGCCACAGGGGACAGGGTTCTCGGTGGCTACACCTTC. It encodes CATGDRVLGGYTF.

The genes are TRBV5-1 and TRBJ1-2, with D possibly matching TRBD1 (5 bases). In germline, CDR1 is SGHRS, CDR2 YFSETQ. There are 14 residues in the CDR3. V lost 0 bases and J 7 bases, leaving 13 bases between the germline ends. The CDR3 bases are TGCGCCAGCAGCTTGGGGGGCACCCCCTCTGGCTACACCTTC. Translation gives CASSLGGTPSGYTF.

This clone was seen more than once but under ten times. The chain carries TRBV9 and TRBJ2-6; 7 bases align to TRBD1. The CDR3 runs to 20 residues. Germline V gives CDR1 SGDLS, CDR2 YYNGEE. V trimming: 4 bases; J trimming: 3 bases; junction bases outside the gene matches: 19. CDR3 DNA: TGTGCCAGCAGCCATGGACCGGGACAGTTGCCTTTGGTTGGGGCCAACGTCCTGACTTTC. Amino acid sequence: CASSHGPGQLPLVGANVLTF. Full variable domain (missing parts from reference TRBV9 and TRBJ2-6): DSGVTQTPKHLITATGQRVTLRCSPRSGDLSVYWYQQSLDQGLQFLIQYYNGEERAKGNILERFSAQQFPDLHSELNLSSLELGDSALYFCASSHGPGQLPLVGANVLTFGAGSRLTVL.

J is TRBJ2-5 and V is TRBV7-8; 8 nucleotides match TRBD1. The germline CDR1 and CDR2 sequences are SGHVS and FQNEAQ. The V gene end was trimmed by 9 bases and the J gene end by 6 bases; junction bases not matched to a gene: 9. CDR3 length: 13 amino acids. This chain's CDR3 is CASYRQGSKTQYF. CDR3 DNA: TGTGCCAGTTATAGACAGGGGAGTAAGACCCAGTACTTC.

The DNA of the CDR3 is TGTGCCAGCAGCTTAGGGGGAGGTATCGATGGCTACACCTTC. Protein product: CASSLGGGIDGYTF. J is TRBJ1-2 and V is TRBV7-9, with unresolved D. From germline, CDR1 is SEHNR and CDR2 FQNEAQ (reference sequence). The CDR3 totals 14 residues. Trimming took 1 base from V and 6 from J, leaving 12 bases between them. Full variable domain (rest looked up from reference TRBV7-9 and TRBJ1-2): DTGVSQNPRHKITKRGQNVTFRCDPISEHNRLYWYRQTLGQGPEFLTYFQNEAQLEKSRLLSDRFSAERPKGSFSTLEIQRTEQGDSAMYLCASSLGGGIDGYTFGSGTRLTVV.

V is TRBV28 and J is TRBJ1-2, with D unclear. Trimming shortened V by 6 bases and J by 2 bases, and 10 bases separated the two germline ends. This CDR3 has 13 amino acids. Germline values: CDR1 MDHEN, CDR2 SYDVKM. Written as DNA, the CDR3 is TGTGCCAGCAGATTAACCGGGAACTATGGCTACACCTTC. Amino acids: CASRLTGNYGYTF.

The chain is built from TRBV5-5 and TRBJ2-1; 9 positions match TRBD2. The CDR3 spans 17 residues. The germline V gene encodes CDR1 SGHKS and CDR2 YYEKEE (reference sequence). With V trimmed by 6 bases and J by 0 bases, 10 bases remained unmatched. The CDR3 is CASIQTRTSDSYNEQFF. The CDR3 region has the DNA TGTGCCAGCATCCAAACTAGGACTAGCGACTCCTACAATGAGCAGTTCTTC.

CDR3 amino acids: CASSFVGTGIYEQYF. The DNA of the CDR3 is TGTGCCAGCAGTTTCGTCGGGACAGGAATTTACGAGCAGTACTTC. This chain uses TRBV27 with TRBJ2-7; the match to TRBD1 covers 8 bases. The CDR3 sequence is 15 residues long. Germline CDR1 and CDR2: MNHEY and SMNVEV (reference sequence). The trim removed 3 bases at V and 4 bases at J, leaving 8 bases unmatched.

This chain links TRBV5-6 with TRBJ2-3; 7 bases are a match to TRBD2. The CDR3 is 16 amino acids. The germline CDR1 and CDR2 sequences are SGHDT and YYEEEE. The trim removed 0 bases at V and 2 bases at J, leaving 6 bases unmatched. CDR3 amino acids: CASSLGRTRLTDTQYF. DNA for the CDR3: TGTGCCAGCAGCTTGGGTAGGACTAGACTCACAGATACGCAGTATTTT.

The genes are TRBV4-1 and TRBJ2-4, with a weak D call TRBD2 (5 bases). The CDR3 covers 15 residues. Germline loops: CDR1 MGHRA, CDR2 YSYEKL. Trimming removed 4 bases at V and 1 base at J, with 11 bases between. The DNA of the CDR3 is TGCGCCAGCAGCCGGGAGACTGGCGCCAAAAACATTCAGTACTTC. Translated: CASSRETGAKNIQYF.

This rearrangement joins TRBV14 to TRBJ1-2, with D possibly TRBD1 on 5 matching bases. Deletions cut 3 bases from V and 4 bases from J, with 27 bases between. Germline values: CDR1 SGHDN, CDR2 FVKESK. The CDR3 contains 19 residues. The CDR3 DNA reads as TGTGCCAGCAGCCAGGGAAGTTGGCCAGGGTGGCTCCATAGCTATGGCTACACCTTC. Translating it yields CASSQGSWPGWLHSYGYTF. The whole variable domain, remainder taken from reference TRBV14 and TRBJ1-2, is EAGVTQFPSHSVIEKGQTVTLRCDPISGHDNLYWYRRVMGKEIKFLLHFVKESKQDESGMPNNRFLAERTGGTYSTLKVQPAELEDSGVYFCASSQGSWPGWLHSYGYTFGSGTRLTVV.

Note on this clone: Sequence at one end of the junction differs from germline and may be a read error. The CDR3 protein is CASRYRQGLSPSWAF. In nucleotides, the CDR3 is TGCGCCAGCCGCTACCGACAGGGGCTCTCCCCGTCCTGGGCTTTC. V usage is TRBV5-1 and J usage is TRBJ2-6; TRBD1 agrees at 8 bases. Germline V gene sequence: CDR1 SGHRS, CDR2 YFSETQ. This CDR3 spans 15 amino acids.

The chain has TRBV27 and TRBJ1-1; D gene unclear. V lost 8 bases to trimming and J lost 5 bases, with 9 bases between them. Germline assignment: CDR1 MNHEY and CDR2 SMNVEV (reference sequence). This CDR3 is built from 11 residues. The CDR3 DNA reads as TGTGCCAGCCTTGGAGGAACTGAAGCTTTCTTT. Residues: CASLGGTEAFF.

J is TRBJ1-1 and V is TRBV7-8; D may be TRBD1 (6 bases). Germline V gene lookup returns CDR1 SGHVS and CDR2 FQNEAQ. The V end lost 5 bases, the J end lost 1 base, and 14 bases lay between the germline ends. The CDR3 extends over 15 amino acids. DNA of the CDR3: TGTGCCAGCAGCCCAAGGGGACAAAAGAACACTGAAGCTTTCTTT. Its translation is CASSPRGQKNTEAFF.

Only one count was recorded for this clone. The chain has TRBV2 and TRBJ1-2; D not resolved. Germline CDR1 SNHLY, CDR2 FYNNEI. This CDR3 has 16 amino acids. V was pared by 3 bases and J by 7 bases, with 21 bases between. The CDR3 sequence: CASSEDRGHLSTGYTF. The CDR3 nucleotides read TGTGCCAGCAGTGAGGATCGGGGTCATTTATCGACTGGCTACACCTTC. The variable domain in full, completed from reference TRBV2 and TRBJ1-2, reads EPEVTQTPSHQVTQMGQEVILRCVPISNHLYFYWYRQILGQKVEFLVSFYNNEISEKSEIFDDQFSVERPDGSNFTLKIRSTKLEDSAMYFCASSEDRGHLSTGYTFGSGTRLTVV.

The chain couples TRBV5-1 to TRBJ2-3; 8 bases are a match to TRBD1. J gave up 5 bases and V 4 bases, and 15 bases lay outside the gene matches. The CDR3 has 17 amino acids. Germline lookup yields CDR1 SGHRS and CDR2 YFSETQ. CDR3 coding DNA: TGCGCCAGCAGCCCCCTTGGGACCGGACAGGGAAGAGATACGCAGTATTTT. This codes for CASSPLGTGQGRDTQYF. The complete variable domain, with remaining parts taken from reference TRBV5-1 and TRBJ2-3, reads KAGVTQTPRYLIKTRGQQVTLSCSPISGHRSVSWYQQTPGQGLQFLFEYFSETQRNKGNFPGRFSGRQFSNSRSEMNVSTLELGDSALYLCASSPLGTGQGRDTQYFGPGTRLTVL.

Written as DNA, the CDR3 is TGCGCCAGCAGCCACACCAGACCGTTGGGGCACGTTAGCTCCTACAATGAGCAGTTCTTC. Translation gives CASSHTRPLGHVSSYNEQFF. The chain combines TRBV4-3 with TRBJ2-1; D is possibly TRBD1 (5 bases). The V gene lost 3 bases and the J gene lost 0 bases, with 24 bases spanning the gap. Germline V gene sequence: CDR1 LGHNA, CDR2 YSLEER. The CDR3 extends over 20 amino acids.

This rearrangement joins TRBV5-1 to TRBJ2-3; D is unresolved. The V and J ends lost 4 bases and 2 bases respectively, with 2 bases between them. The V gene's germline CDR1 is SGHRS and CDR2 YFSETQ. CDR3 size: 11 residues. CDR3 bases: TGCGCCAGCAGCCACACAGATACGCAGTATTTT. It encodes CASSHTDTQYF. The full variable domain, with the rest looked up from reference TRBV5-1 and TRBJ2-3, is KAGVTQTPRYLIKTRGQQVTLSCSPISGHRSVSWYQQTPGQGLQFLFEYFSETQRNKGNFPGRFSGRQFSNSRSEMNVSTLELGDSALYLCASSHTDTQYFGPGTRLTVL.